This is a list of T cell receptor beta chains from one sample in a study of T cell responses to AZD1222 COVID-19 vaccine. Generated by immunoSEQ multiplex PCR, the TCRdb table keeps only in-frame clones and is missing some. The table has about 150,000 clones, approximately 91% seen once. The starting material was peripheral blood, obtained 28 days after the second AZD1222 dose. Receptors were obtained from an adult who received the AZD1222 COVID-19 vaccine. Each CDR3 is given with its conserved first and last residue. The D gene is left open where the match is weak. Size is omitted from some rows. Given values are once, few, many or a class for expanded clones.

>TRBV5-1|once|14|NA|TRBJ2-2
CASGVDSNTGELFF
TGCGCCAGCGGGGTCGACTCGAACACCGGGGAGCTGTTTTTT
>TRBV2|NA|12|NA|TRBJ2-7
CASLRGQLEQYF
TGTGCCAGCCTCCGAGGGCAGTTAGAGCAGTACTTC
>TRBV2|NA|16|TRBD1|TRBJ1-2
CAKNSRGQGGNYGYTF
TGTGCCAAAAACTCCAGAGGACAGGGAGGGAACTATGGCTACACCTTC
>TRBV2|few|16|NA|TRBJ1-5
CASSERLTSMGAPQHF
TGTGCCAGCAGTGAAAGGCTCACTAGTATGGGTGCGCCCCAGCATTTT
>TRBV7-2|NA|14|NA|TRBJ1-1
CASSTQGQNTEAFF
TGTGCCAGCAGCACACAGGGTCAGAACACTGAAGCTTTCTTT
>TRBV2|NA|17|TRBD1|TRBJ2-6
CASRAGQGASGANVLTF
TGTGCCAGCAGGGCAGGACAGGGGGCTTCTGGGGCCAACGTCCTGACTTTC
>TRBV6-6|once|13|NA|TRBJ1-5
CASSEGSDQPQHF
TGTGCCAGCAGTGAGGGGAGCGATCAGCCCCAGCATTTT
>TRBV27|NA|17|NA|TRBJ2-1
CASSLLGKGKGRDEQFF
TGTGCCAGCAGTTTACTGGGTAAGGGGAAAGGGAGAGATGAGCAGTTCTTC
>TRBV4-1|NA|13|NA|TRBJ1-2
CASSQDQFRGYTF
TGCGCCAGCAGCCAAGATCAATTCCGGGGCTACACCTTC
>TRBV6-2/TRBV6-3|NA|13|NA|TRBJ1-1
CASSYSGSPRAFF
TGTGCCAGCAGTTACTCAGGCTCCCCCCGCGCTTTCTTT
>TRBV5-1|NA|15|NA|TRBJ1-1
CASSLEAGPGTEAFF
TGCGCCAGCAGCTTGGAGGCAGGGCCGGGCACTGAAGCTTTCTTT
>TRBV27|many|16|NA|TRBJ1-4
CASSIDFSGTNEKLFF
TGTGCCAGCAGTATCGACTTTTCGGGCACTAATGAAAAACTGTTTTTT
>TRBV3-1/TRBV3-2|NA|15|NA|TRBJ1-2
CASSQDLGRDHGYTF
TGTGCCAGCAGCCAAGATCTCGGGAGGGACCATGGCTACACCTTC
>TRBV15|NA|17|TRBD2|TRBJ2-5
CATSRVWGTSAQETQYF
TGTGCCACCAGCAGAGTCTGGGGGACTAGCGCTCAAGAGACCCAGTACTTC
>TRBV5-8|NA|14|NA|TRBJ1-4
CASSPGLGGEKLFF
TGTGCCAGCAGCCCGGGGCTAGGGGGTGAAAAACTGTTTTTT
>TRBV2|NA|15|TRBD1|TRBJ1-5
CASTRDRETNQPQHF
TGTGCCAGCACTCGGGACAGGGAGACTAATCAGCCCCAGCATTTT